This is a list of T cell receptor beta chains from one sample in a study of shared clonotypes between healthy human individuals. Profiled with immunoSEQ multiplex PCR; TCRdb holds only in-frame clones, not every one. The sample lists about 680,000 clones, about three quarters occurring once. Sequencing was performed on memory CD4+ T cells sorted from blood. These receptors came from a woman in her twenties or thirties in good health. The conserved cysteine and the conserved F or W are not part of the CDR3 here. Fields, in order: V gene, CDR3 protein.

v_call: TRBV28; cdr3_aa: ASSLWGSGGANVLT
v_call: TRBV5-1; cdr3_aa: ASSLGSWGNYGYT
v_call: TRBV6-1; cdr3_aa: ASRGTGSGNEQF
v_call: TRBV5-1; cdr3_aa: ASMWGRDTEAF
v_call: TRBV7-8; cdr3_aa: ASSSAGAGANVLT
v_call: TRBV5-1; cdr3_aa: ASSPGGQGATNEKLF
v_call: TRBV5-1; cdr3_aa: ASSLDGANYGYT
v_call: TRBV30; cdr3_aa: AWTSPSRDNEQF
v_call: TRBV28; cdr3_aa: ASRSPLGAQNIQY
v_call: TRBV6-5; cdr3_aa: ASSYSGGTYEQY
v_call: TRBV5-1; cdr3_aa: ASSLGGGPAAPETQY
v_call: TRBV2; cdr3_aa: ASGKGSVEQY
v_call: TRBV5-4; cdr3_aa: ASSPESGGGTTNEKLF
v_call: TRBV25-1; cdr3_aa: ASSVTGIAEAF
v_call: TRBV30; cdr3_aa: AWVVSRLTDTQY
v_call: TRBV18; cdr3_aa: ASSLTLDQETQY
v_call: TRBV15; cdr3_aa: ATSRDMGNEKLF
v_call: TRBV4-2; cdr3_aa: ASSQEGGGGGQPQH
v_call: TRBV28; cdr3_aa: ASSLAGAFNQPQH
v_call: TRBV28; cdr3_aa: AAGGLLEQY
v_call: TRBV6-5; cdr3_aa: ASSYAGGPYEQY
v_call: TRBV5-1; cdr3_aa: ASSLDRGQGSYNEQF
v_call: TRBV27; cdr3_aa: ASSPRGQKLNEQF
v_call: TRBV11-2; cdr3_aa: ASSEPPHAHEQF
v_call: TRBV19; cdr3_aa: ASSIDLTGAGTDTQY
v_call: TRBV4-1; cdr3_aa: ASSLSGQTLTDTQY
v_call: TRBV6-1; cdr3_aa: ASSEARRAYLNTEAF
v_call: TRBV28; cdr3_aa: ASRGYRESNQPQH
v_call: TRBV28; cdr3_aa: ASSFNRQGNLHGYT
v_call: TRBV11-3; cdr3_aa: ASSLDAGAAGELF
v_call: TRBV23-1; cdr3_aa: ASSQSKAGGANVLT
v_call: TRBV7-2; cdr3_aa: ASRLGQTNTGELF
v_call: TRBV6-1; cdr3_aa: ASKIGTGRTEAF
v_call: TRBV6-1; cdr3_aa: ASSVEAMNTEAF
v_call: TRBV14; cdr3_aa: ASSPSSSVGAF
v_call: TRBV5-3; cdr3_aa: ARSVLAVLNEQF
v_call: TRBV19; cdr3_aa: ASTSVTGSGNTIY